Sequencing of this T cell receptor (beta chain) was carried out in a study of shared clonotypes between healthy human individuals. About the study: The plates for each donor numbered three CD4 naive, three CD4 memory, two CD8 naive and one CD8 memory. Study-wide results and caveats: The sole specimen, blood, was sampled, and tissue repertoires likely differ.

Points on this clone: Its target is not known.

The V and J ends lost 4 bases and 5 bases, in that order; junction bases with no gene match: 9. The CDR3 has 17 amino acids. CDR1 is SNHLY and CDR2 is FYNNEI in the germline V gene. Sequencing used immunoSEQ multiplex PCR; TCRdb keeps in-frame clones, though not all of them. The sample records 800,000 to 1,200,000 clones, 70% to 80% being singletons. The clonotype comes from a man younger than 30 in good health. Some clones in this sample may be carry-over from other donors' samples. The sequenced sample consisted of memory CD4+ T cells from PBMCs. Subset specified: CD45RA-negative fraction. The chain uses TRBV2 and TRBJ2-1, with TRBD2 identical over 12 bases. CDR3: CASSAPLAGGPNNEQFF. The CDR3 DNA reads as TGTGCCAGCAGTGCTCCTCTAGCGGGAGGGCCAAACAATGAGCAGTTCTTC.